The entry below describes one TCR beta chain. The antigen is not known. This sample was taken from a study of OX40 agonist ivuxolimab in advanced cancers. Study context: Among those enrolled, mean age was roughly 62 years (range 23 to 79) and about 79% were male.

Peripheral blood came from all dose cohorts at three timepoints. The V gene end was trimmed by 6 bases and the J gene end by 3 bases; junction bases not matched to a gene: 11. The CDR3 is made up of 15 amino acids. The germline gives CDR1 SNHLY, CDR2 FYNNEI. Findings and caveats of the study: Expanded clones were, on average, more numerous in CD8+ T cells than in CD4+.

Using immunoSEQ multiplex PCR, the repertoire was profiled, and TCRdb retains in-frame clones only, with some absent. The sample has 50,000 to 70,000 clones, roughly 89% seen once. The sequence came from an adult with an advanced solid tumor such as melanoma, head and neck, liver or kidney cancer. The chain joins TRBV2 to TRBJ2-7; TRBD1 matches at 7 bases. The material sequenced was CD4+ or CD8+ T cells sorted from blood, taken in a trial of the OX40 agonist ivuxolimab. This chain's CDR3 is CASRKDRAQNYEQYF. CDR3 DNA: TGTGCCAGCAGGAAAGACAGGGCTCAGAACTACGAGCAGTACTTC.